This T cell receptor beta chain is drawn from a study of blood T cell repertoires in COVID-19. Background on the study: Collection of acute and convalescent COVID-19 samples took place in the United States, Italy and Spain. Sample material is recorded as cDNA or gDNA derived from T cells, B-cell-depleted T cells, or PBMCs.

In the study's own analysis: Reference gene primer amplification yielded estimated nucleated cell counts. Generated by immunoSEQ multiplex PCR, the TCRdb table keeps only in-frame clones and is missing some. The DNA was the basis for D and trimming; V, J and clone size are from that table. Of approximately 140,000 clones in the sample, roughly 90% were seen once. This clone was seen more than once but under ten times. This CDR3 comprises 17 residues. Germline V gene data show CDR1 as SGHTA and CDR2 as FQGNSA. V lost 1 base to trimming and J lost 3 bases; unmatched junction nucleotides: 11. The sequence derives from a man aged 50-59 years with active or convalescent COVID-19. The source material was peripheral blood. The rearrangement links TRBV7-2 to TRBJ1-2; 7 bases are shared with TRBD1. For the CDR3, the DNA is TGTGCCAGCAGCTTAGAGCCAGGGGGAGAGTCGGACTATGGCTACACCTTC. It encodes CASSLEPGGESDYGYTF.